The rows below give T cell receptor beta chains drawn from one sample of a study of blood T cells in healthy people across ages. MiXCR was run by TCRdb on the 5' RACE reads, yielding one entry per CDR3 protein. Among around 800,000 distinct CDR3 sequences listed, roughly 26% were seen once. This sample was also put to use in a study of T cells of mothers and their children.

What was sequenced was blood. The receptors were gathered from a boy under 18 in good health. Both conserved end residues are part of each CDR3. D genes are given only for firm matches. The size field is filled for only some rows; it gives once, few, many or a size class.

j_call d_call clone_size v_call cdr3_nt cdr3_aa
TRBJ2-7 - - TRBV7-9 TGTGCCAGCAGCTCCCATAGGGACCGCCACATCAATGAGCAGTCCTTC CASSSHRDRHINEQSF
TRBJ2-3 - - TRBV24-1 TGTGCCACCAGTGAAGACAGCGATCGCACAGATACGCAGTATTTT CATSEDSDRTDTQYF
TRBJ2-7 - - TRBV24-1 TGTGCCACCAGCCGCCCACAGGTCTACGAGCAGTACTTC CATSRPQVYEQYF
TRBJ2-5 TRBD1 few TRBV28 TGTGCCAGCAGTTTTCAATGGACAGGGCTTGAGACCCAGTACTTC CASSFQWTGLETQYF
TRBJ1-5 TRBD1 many TRBV11-2 TGTGCCAGCAGCCCCTGGGACAGGGCGGAGGATCAGCCCCAGCATTTT CASSPWDRAEDQPQHF
TRBJ2-1 TRBD2 few TRBV6-2/TRBV6-3 TGTGCCAGCAGCCTCGGGACTAGCGTAAACAATGAGCAGTTCTTC CASSLGTSVNNEQFF
TRBJ1-2 - few TRBV28 TGTGCCAGCAGTACCCGCCAGACGGCCAACTATGGCTACACCTTC CASSTRQTANYGYTF
TRBJ2-5 - few TRBV7-8 TGTGCCAGCAGCTATAGGGGGCCTGGGGGAGGAGAGACCCAGTACTTC CASSYRGPGGGETQYF
TRBJ2-1 - - TRBV12-3/TRBV12-4 TGTGCCAGCAGTTTTGGGGGCGTCTACAATGAGCAGTTCTTC CASSFGGVYNEQFF
TRBJ2-5 - - TRBV29-1 TGCAGCGTTGAAAGGGGCAGGGGAGAGACCCAGTACTTC CSVERGRGETQYF
TRBJ1-2 TRBD1 - TRBV7-2 TGTGCCAGCAGCTTAGTAGGACAGGGGCCCGGCGGCTACACCTTC CASSLVGQGPGGYTF
TRBJ1-5 TRBD1 few TRBV10-3 TGTGCCATCAGTGATTCGCTGACAGGGACAACTCAGCCCCAGCATTTT CAISDSLTGTTQPQHF
TRBJ2-5 - many TRBV20-1 TGCAGTGCTATTCCCATAGTGGGGCGGGAGACCCAGTACTTC CSAIPIVGRETQYF
TRBJ1-5 - - TRBV3-1 TGTGCCAGCAGCCAAGGTGGGATTATGGGAGAAGGCAATCAGCCCCAGCATTTT CASSQGGIMGEGNQPQHF
TRBJ2-2 TRBD1 - TRBV7-3 TGTGCCAGCAGCTTAAATACAGGGGGCACCGGGGAGCTGTTTTTT CASSLNTGGTGELFF
TRBJ2-2 TRBD1 - TRBV7-9 TGTGCCAGCAGCTTAGCAGCGTCCGGGACAGGAGAGAACACCGGGGAGCTGTTTTTT CASSLAASGTGENTGELFF
TRBJ2-7 TRBD2 - TRBV20-1 TGCAGTGCCATGGGACTAGCGGGGGGCTGGGAAGAGCAGTACTTC CSAMGLAGGWEEQYF
TRBJ2-3 - - TRBV20-1 TGCAGTGCTAGACTAGCGAGGGGCGCAGATACGCAGTATTTT CSARLARGADTQYF
TRBJ2-7 TRBD1 few TRBV28 TGTGCCAGCAGATTCACCCCGGGACAGGGTCCCTACGAGCAGTACTTC CASRFTPGQGPYEQYF
TRBJ1-5 - few TRBV3-1 TGTGCCAGCAGCCAAGGTGTAGGCGCCAATCAGCCCCAGCATTTT CASSQGVGANQPQHF
TRBJ1-1 - - TRBV28 TGTGCCAGCACCAGGGGCCCGAACACTGAAGCTTTCTTT CASTRGPNTEAFF
TRBJ2-5 - - TRBV20-1 TGCAGTGCTAGAGATCCTAGGGGAGGAGAGACCCAGTACTTC CSARDPRGGETQYF
TRBJ1-2 TRBD1 - TRBV7-2 TGTGCCAGCAACTTAGTTGGGACAGGGAACTATGGCTACACCTTC CASNLVGTGNYGYTF
TRBJ1-2 TRBD1 few TRBV7-6 TGTGCCAGCAGCTTCAACAGGGGGCTGGACTATGGCTACACCTTC CASSFNRGLDYGYTF
TRBJ2-6 - few TRBV27 TGTGCCAGCAGTCCCCAGAGAGGGTCGGGGGCCAACGTCCTGACTTTC CASSPQRGSGANVLTF
TRBJ2-7 - few TRBV6-1 TGTGCCAGCAGGATCTCCCAGACGGGACCGGTCTACGAGCAGTACTTC CASRISQTGPVYEQYF
TRBJ2-7 - few TRBV11-2 TGTGCCAGCAGCTCGGACAGTTCCCCCTACGAGCAGTACTTC CASSSDSSPYEQYF
TRBJ2-1 - - TRBV7-3 TGTGCCAGCAGCTTAACGATTGGGGGGGGCCTGAATGAGCAGTTCTTC CASSLTIGGGLNEQFF
TRBJ2-5 TRBD2 - TRBV20-1 TGCAGTGCTCTAGCGGGGGGCCTAGGGACCCAGTACTTC CSALAGGLGTQYF
TRBJ1-1 TRBD1 once TRBV12-3/TRBV12-4 TGTGCCAGCAGTTTCGGAGGGGGCGTCACTGAAGCTTTCTTT CASSFGGGVTEAFF
TRBJ2-7 - - TRBV20-1 TGCAGTGCCCCAGGGACTGGCCGCTCCTACGAGCAGTACTTC CSAPGTGRSYEQYF
TRBJ2-5 - - TRBV30 TGTGCCTGGAGTCCACAGGGACTGGGGGAGACCCAGTACTTC CAWSPQGLGETQYF
TRBJ2-7 - - TRBV27 TGTGCCAGCAGTTGGTCCGTCTCCTACGAGCAGTACTTC CASSWSVSYEQYF
TRBJ2-5 - few TRBV2 TGTGCCAGCAGTGATGGCCCCTCAGAGACCCAGTACTTC CASSDGPSETQYF
TRBJ1-5 - - TRBV28 TGTGCCAGCAATCGGGACGTGAGCAATCAGCCCCAGCATTTT CASNRDVSNQPQHF
TRBJ1-4 - once TRBV5-1 TGCGCCAGCAGTTACGGGACTGAAGATGAAAAACTGTTTTTT CASSYGTEDEKLFF
TRBJ2-3 - - TRBV7-2 TGTGCCAGCAGCTCCAGCCCGGGACTTTTCACAGATACGCAGTATTTT CASSSSPGLFTDTQYF
TRBJ1-5 TRBD1 few TRBV18 TGTGCCAGCTCACCGGGACAGGGGGCGAATCAGCCCCAGCATTTT CASSPGQGANQPQHF
TRBJ2-3 TRBD2 - TRBV2 TGTGCCAGCAGATACGGCCCAAGCGGGGGAAGCACAGATACGCAGTATTTT CASRYGPSGGSTDTQYF
TRBJ2-1 - few TRBV5-1 TGCGCCAGCAGCTTGGTCCCCCGGAATGAGCAGTTCTTC CASSLVPRNEQFF
TRBJ2-5 - - TRBV5-1 TGCGCCAGCAGCGGGGGGACAGCCACCGGGGAGACCCAGTACTTC CASSGGTATGETQYF
TRBJ2-3 TRBD2 - TRBV9 TGTGCCAGCAGCGACCCGGGACTAGCGGTTACGCAGTATTTT CASSDPGLAVTQYF
TRBJ2-5 TRBD2 - TRBV7-9 TGTGCCAGCAGCGCTGCCGGATCGGGGGGGAACCCCCTGTACCAAGAGACCCAGTACTTC CASSAAGSGGNPLYQETQYF
TRBJ1-1 - few TRBV18 TGTGCCAGCTCACCATCGACGGGGAACACTGAAGCTTTCTTT CASSPSTGNTEAFF
TRBJ1-1 - - TRBV12-3/TRBV12-4 TGTGCCAGCAGGCCGACAGCGAACACTGAAGCTTTCTTT CASRPTANTEAFF
TRBJ2-7 TRBD1 - TRBV19 TGTGCCAGTAGTACACGGACAGGGTTGAGATTATGTTCCTACGAGCAGTACTTC CASSTRTGLRLCSYEQYF
TRBJ2-1 TRBD2 - TRBV7-6 TGTGCCAGCAGCGGGCGAACTAGCGGGGGGTATAATGAGCAGTTCTTC CASSGRTSGGYNEQFF
TRBJ2-1 - few TRBV29-1 TGCAGCGTTGAAGCAGGTACAAATGAGCAGTTCTTC CSVEAGTNEQFF
TRBJ2-5 - - TRBV5-1 TGCGCCAGCAGCTTACCAGGTTCTGAAGAGACCCAGTACTTC CASSLPGSEETQYF
TRBJ1-1 TRBD1 once TRBV27 TGTGCCAGCAGTTTTGCAGGGGGGACTGAAGCTTTCTTT CASSFAGGTEAFF
TRBJ2-5 - few TRBV9 TGTGCCAGCAGCGTATCGGGGGAGCCAGAGACCCAGTACTTC CASSVSGEPETQYF
TRBJ2-7 - - TRBV30 TGTGCCTGGAACAACGGATACGAGCAGTACTTC CAWNNGYEQYF
TRBJ2-5 - few TRBV20-1 TGCAGTGCTAGTCAAGCAGGAAAGAGATCGGAGACCCAGTACTTC CSASQAGKRSETQYF
TRBJ1-5 TRBD1 few TRBV24-1 TGTGCCACCAGTGAGCCCACGACAGGGAACAATCAGCCCCAGCATTTT CATSEPTTGNNQPQHF
TRBJ2-4 - - TRBV11-2 TGTGCCAGCAGCGAAAACGTGATCAGGACACCATTCTCCATTCAGTACTTC CASSENVIRTPFSIQYF
TRBJ2-5 - few TRBV7-2 TGTGCCAGCAGCTTTAGGAACTCCGCTCGCTTC CASSFRNSARF
TRBJ2-4 - - TRBV12-3/TRBV12-4 TGTGCCAGCAGGAACTTAAACATTCAGTACTTC CASRNLNIQYF
TRBJ1-2 TRBD1 few TRBV2 TGTGCCAGCAACCTCCCGAGAACAGGGGGGAGCTATGGCTACACCTTC CASNLPRTGGSYGYTF
TRBJ2-7 - few TRBV2 TGTGCCACCCGAAAAGAGGGGGGATCCTACGAGCAGTACTTC CATRKEGGSYEQYF